The source of this T cell receptor (beta chain) is a study of cytomegalovirus exposure and HLA in healthy donors. Germline loops: CDR1 ENHRY, CDR2 SYGVKD. The CDR3 runs to 13 residues. V was pared by 0 bases and J by 7 bases, with 9 bases between. This clone appeared a few times. The PCR was carried out with 60 Vbeta primers and 13 Jbeta primers. Generated by immunoSEQ multiplex PCR, the TCRdb table keeps only in-frame clones and is missing some. The sample includes about 120,000 clones, approximately 72% seen only once; the top ten take 1.5% to 1.7%. This TCR came from a man in his late teens or twenties in good health and CMV-seronegative. The chain has TRBV10-3 and TRBJ1-1; D is unresolved. The sequencing input was PBMCs. This chain's CDR3 is CAISESGAGEAFF. The CDR3 DNA is TGTGCCATCAGTGAGTCCGGAGCTGGTGAAGCTTTCTTT.